The 25 T cell receptor beta chains given below trace back to one sample, sequenced in a study of T-cell reconstitution after alpha-beta-depleted transplantation in children. The TCRbeta library incorporated unique molecular identifiers. TCRdb independently ran MiXCR on the PCR reads; one entry per CDR3 protein. The table includes 360,000 or so distinct CDR3 sequences, around 21% detected once. The specimen was PBMCs from the stem cell graft donor, collected from the stem cell graft. These receptors were taken from a human donor who donated a stem cell graft to a child with acute myeloid leukemia.

The CDR3 coding sequence is TGTGCCAGCAGTCCCGGGGCGGAGCGCCTCACAGATACGCAGTATTTT. Translating it yields CASSPGAERLTDTQYF. The chain combines TRBV12-3 or TRBV12-4 with TRBJ2-3; D may correspond to TRBD1 or TRBD2 (5 bases each). Trimming removed 5 bases at V and 2 bases at J, with 17 bases between. The CDR3 loop spans 16 amino acids.

This clonotype occurred once. This chain connects TRBV20-1 to TRBJ2-2, with D possibly TRBD2 on 6 matching bases. This CDR3 has 14 amino acids. Between the trimmed V and J ends, which lost 0 bases and 4 bases, there was a span of 9 bases. CDR1 and CDR2 (germline): DFQATT, SNEGSKA (reference sequence). This CDR3 is CSARDWRGTGELFF. CDR3 nucleotide sequence: TGCAGTGCTAGAGATTGGAGGGGCACCGGGGAGCTGTTTTTT.

V gene TRBV25-1 combines with J gene TRBJ1-4, with D perhaps matching TRBD1 (6 bases). From germline, CDR1 is MGHDK and CDR2 SYGVNS. The ends were cut back, 1 base at V and 7 bases at J, with 7 bases in the middle. The CDR3 loop spans 13 amino acids. The DNA of the CDR3 is TGTGCCAGCAGTGAATGGGGGCGTGAAAAACTGTTTTTT. Its translation: CASSEWGREKLFF.

The table lists this clonotype with many counts. The genes are TRBV12-3 or TRBV12-4 and TRBJ1-2, with unresolved D. The CDR3 is 15 amino acids. Between the trimmed V and J ends, which lost 1 base and 1 base, there was a span of 10 bases. CDR3 region: CASSLGSGINYGYTF. CDR3 DNA sequence: TGTGCCAGCAGTTTAGGAAGCGGAATTAACTATGGCTACACCTTC.

This clonotype came up a few times. This chain joins TRBV7-6 and TRBJ2-3; 9 positions match TRBD2. Germline CDR1 SGHVS, CDR2 FNYEAQ. V dropped 3 bases and J dropped 1; count of bases not matched to a gene: 8. This CDR3 has 17 amino acids. The CDR3 bases are TGTGCCAGCAGCTTTCCCCTCCTAGCGGGACGCACAGATACGCAGTATTTT. This codes for CASSFPLLAGRTDTQYF.

At least ten counts were recorded for this clonotype. The chain is built from TRBV6-5 and TRBJ2-7, with a possible D match to TRBD1 (6 bases). Trimming took off 4 bases at V and 3 bases at J, with 13 bases between the two ends. Looked up from germline, CDR1 is MNHEY and CDR2 is SVGAGI. The CDR3 has 14 amino acids. In DNA form, the CDR3 reads TGTGCCAGCAGTTTACAGGGCCTTGTCTACGAGCAGTACTTC. Amino acids: CASSLQGLVYEQYF.

The chain combines TRBV28 with TRBJ1-5; 7 bases agree with TRBD1. Germline V lookup: CDR1 MDHEN, CDR2 SYDVKM. V lost 3 bases and J lost 15; bases outside the gene matches: 8. This CDR3 contains 12 residues. The CDR3 sequence is CASSFGTGVRHF. In nucleotides, the CDR3 is TGTGCCAGCAGTTTCGGTACAGGGGTGAGGCATTTT.

There are a few counts of this clonotype. This chain links TRBV5-1 with TRBJ2-3, with D maybe TRBD1 (6 bases). Germline values: CDR1 SGHRS, CDR2 YFSETQ. Trimming shortened V by 0 bases and J by 1 base, and 15 bases separated the two germline ends. The CDR3 contains 17 residues. CDR3 bases: TGCGCCAGCAGCTTGGGCCAGACAGGTTCAGGCACAGATACGCAGTATTTT. Residues: CASSLGQTGSGTDTQYF.

V is TRBV20-1 and J is TRBJ2-1; possibly TRBD2 for D (6 bases). The CDR3 loop spans 13 amino acids. Between the trimmed V and J ends, which lost 2 bases and 4 bases, there was a span of 9 bases. Germline assignment: CDR1 DFQATT and CDR2 SNEGSKA (reference sequence). The CDR3 reads CSARLSGYNEQFF. DNA of the CDR3: TGCAGTGCTAGACTGAGCGGGTACAATGAGCAGTTCTTC.

This clonotype was seen more than once but under ten times. The V and J genes are TRBV20-1 and TRBJ2-5, with a tentative D call TRBD1 (5 bases). The CDR3 loop spans 17 amino acids. The V gene's germline CDR1 is DFQATT and CDR2 SNEGSKA (reference sequence). In DNA form, the CDR3 reads TGCTGCGCCCCACGAGCAGTAAGGACAATTGGGATGGAGACCCAGTACTTC. Its protein product is CCAPRAVRTIGMETQYF.

There are a few counts of this clonotype. The chain joins TRBV5-1 to TRBJ1-4; TRBD1 matches 8 bases. Germline V CDR1 and CDR2: SGHRS, YFSETQ. The CDR3 has 16 amino acids. Unmatched junction bases numbered 10, after V lost 1 base and J lost 8 bases. The CDR3 region is CASSLLNRGDGEKLFF. The CDR3 DNA is TGCGCCAGCAGCTTGCTCAACAGGGGGGACGGGGAAAAACTGTTTTTT.

This clonotype came up a few times. V is TRBV12-3 or TRBV12-4 and J is TRBJ2-7; a possible D gene is TRBD2 (7 bases). This CDR3 is built from 15 residues. The V gene lost 3 bases and the J gene lost 0 bases, with 12 bases spanning the gap. CDR3 nucleotide sequence: TGTGCCAGCAGTTTGGGAGGGGGAATCTCCTACGAGCAGTACTTC. This codes for CASSLGGGISYEQYF.

V usage is TRBV9 and J usage is TRBJ2-7, with D uncertain. The CDR3 has 15 amino acids. The germline CDR1 and CDR2 sequences are SGDLS and YYNGEE. V lost 0 bases, J lost 2 bases, and 12 bases lay in between. CDR3 in amino acids: CASSVALTAAYEQYF. The DNA of the CDR3 is TGTGCCAGCAGCGTAGCGTTAACTGCGGCCTACGAGCAGTACTTC.

This clonotype was counted many times. The chain combines TRBV20-1 with TRBJ2-3; D is ambiguous. The V end was cut by 3 bases, the J end by 5 bases, with 12 bases between. CDR1 and CDR2 from the germline V gene are DFQATT and SNEGSKA (reference sequence). The CDR3 is 13 residues long. The DNA for the CDR3 is TGCAGTGCTAGTCCCGGTTCAAGAGATACGCAGTATTTT. Translating it yields CSASPGSRDTQYF.

This chain joins TRBV6-2 or TRBV6-3 and TRBJ2-3, with 9 positions matching TRBD2. The length of the CDR3 is 15 residues. The V gene end was trimmed by 6 bases and the J gene end by 5 bases; junction bases not matched to a gene: 9. The V gene's germline CDR1 is MNHEY and CDR2 SVGEGT. CDR3 DNA: TGTGCCAGCAGAGTAGCGGGAGTGATTGTAGATACGCAGTATTTT. The encoded protein is CASRVAGVIVDTQYF.

This clonotype was observed once. The chain is built from TRBV7-6 and TRBJ2-2; TRBD2 matches 10 bases. The germline CDR1 and CDR2 sequences are SGHVS and FNYEAQ. CDR3 length equals 15 residues. The V segment lost 5 bases and the J segment 4 bases; nucleotides outside the gene matches: 4. This chain's CDR3 is CASSRSGRFTGELFF. The CDR3 DNA reads as TGTGCCAGCAGCCGTAGCGGGAGGTTCACCGGGGAGCTGTTTTTT.

The sample holds many counts of this clonotype. The chain recombines TRBV29-1 with TRBJ2-7, with TRBD2 matching 8 bases. CDR3 length: 13 amino acids. V trimming: 1 base; J trimming: 3 bases; junction bases outside the gene matches: 2. In germline, CDR1 is SQVTM, CDR2 ANQGSEA. The CDR3 protein is CSVEGSGVYEQYF. The CDR3 region has the DNA TGCAGCGTTGAAGGTAGCGGGGTCTACGAGCAGTACTTC.

This clonotype occurred many times. The CDR3, as DNA: TGCAGCGCTGGATACAATGAGCAGTTCTTC. Encoded protein: CSAGYNEQFF. The chain joins TRBV29-1 to TRBJ2-1; no reliable D call. Trimming took off 7 bases at V and 4 bases at J, with 5 bases between the two ends. The V gene's germline CDR1 is SQVTM and CDR2 ANQGSEA. CDR3 size: 10 residues.

The sample holds a few counts of this clonotype. The chain links TRBV27 to TRBJ1-6; D call uncertain. This CDR3 is built from 16 residues. Germline CDR1 and CDR2: MNHEY and SMNVEV (reference sequence). Trimming took off 1 base at V and 4 bases at J, with 11 bases between the two ends. CDR3 residues: CASSLFSDMYNSPLHF. In DNA form, the CDR3 reads TGTGCCAGCAGTTTATTCTCGGATATGTATAATTCACCCCTCCACTTT.

This clonotype showed up just a few times. The gene calls are TRBV6-1 and TRBJ2-1; TRBD2 matches at 11 bases. The CDR3 extends over 15 amino acids. Germline CDR1 reads MNHNS; CDR2 reads SASEGT. V was clipped by 3 bases and J by 7 bases; unmatched bases: 5. CDR3 sequence (DNA): TGTGCCAGCAGTGACACTAGCGGGAGTTGGAATGAGCAGTTCTTC. It translates to CASSDTSGSWNEQFF.

The V gene is TRBV6-2 or TRBV6-3, the J gene TRBJ1-1; a weak D match, TRBD1 (6 bases). Trimming cost V 5 bases and J 3 bases, with 13 bases left between them. Germline V gene data show CDR1 as MNHEY and CDR2 as SVGEGT. This CDR3 has 14 residues. The CDR3 here is CASSPQGWHTEAFF. The CDR3 region has the DNA TGTGCCAGCAGTCCCCAGGGGTGGCACACTGAAGCTTTCTTT.

This clonotype was seen repeatedly, ten times or more. The rearrangement joins TRBV5-1 to TRBJ1-2; no reliable D call. The CDR3 runs to 13 residues. The germline gives CDR1 SGHRS, CDR2 YFSETQ. V was trimmed by 4 bases and J by 1 base, leaving 8 bases between them. CDR3 DNA sequence: TGCGCCAGCAGCCCTGACAATAACTATGGCTACACCTTC. Protein sequence: CASSPDNNYGYTF.

This clonotype was observed many times. The chain recombines TRBV6-4 with TRBJ2-2, with D uncertain. Between the trimmed V and J ends, which lost 0 bases and 2 bases, there was a span of 7 bases. There are 15 residues in the CDR3. Germline V gene data show CDR1 as MRHNA and CDR2 as SNTAGT. DNA for the CDR3: TGTGCCAGCAGTGACTCCGGCACAAACACCGGGGAGCTGTTTTTT. This sequence encodes CASSDSGTNTGELFF.

With regard to this clonotype: Being one base from a much bigger clone, this may be a read error. The chain links TRBV25-1 to TRBJ2-5, with D perhaps TRBD1 or TRBD2 (5 bases each). Trimming took off 6 bases at V and 1 base at J, with 18 bases between the two ends. This CDR3 is 16 amino acids long. Germline V gene lookup returns CDR1 MGHDK and CDR2 SYGVNS. The CDR3 DNA reads TGTGCCAGCAGCGGACGGGGCAAGGCCCTCCAAGAGACCCAGTACTTC. This gives the protein CASSGRGKALQETQYF.

The count of this clonotype is one. This chain links TRBV20-1 with TRBJ2-7; no firm D call. This CDR3 is built from 13 residues. The germline V gene encodes CDR1 DFQATT and CDR2 SNEGSKA (reference sequence). Trimming shortened V by 7 bases and J by 5 bases, and 18 bases separated the two germline ends. CDR3 protein: CSESSLSKDEQYF. CDR3 nucleotides: TGCAGTGAATCATCACTATCCAAGGACGAGCAGTACTTC.